The 25 T cell receptor beta chains below all came from one sample that was sequenced in a study of T cell responses to AZD1222 COVID-19 vaccine. The table came from immunoSEQ multiplex PCR; TCRdb's copy has only in-frame clones and leaves some out. This table holds tens of thousands of clones, around 81% found once. Source: peripheral blood, taken on day 0 of AZD1222 vaccination. The source of these receptors is an adult in good health.

The chain links TRBV6-1 to TRBJ1-2; 7 bases are a match to TRBD1. Germline CDR1 MNHNS, CDR2 SASEGT. CDR3 length: 16 amino acids. V shed 3 bases and J 3 bases; nucleotides not matched to a gene: 10. The CDR3 region has the DNA TGTGCCAGCAGTGACGCCGGGGACAGAGGAGACTATGGCTACACCTTC. Amino acid sequence: CASSDAGDRGDYGYTF.

This chain uses TRBV15 with TRBJ2-1; D unresolved. In germline, CDR1 is LNHNV, CDR2 YYDKDF (reference sequence). This CDR3 region has 19 residues. Deletions cut 5 bases from V and 4 bases from J, with 27 bases between. CDR3: CATSHARQSSLQFYNEQFF. Here the CDR3 DNA reads TGTGCCACCAGCCACGCACGCCAATCCTCGCTCCAATTTTACAATGAGCAGTTCTTC.

This rearrangement joins TRBV7-9 to TRBJ1-2, with TRBD1 matching over 8 bases. From germline, CDR1 is SEHNR and CDR2 FQNEAQ (reference sequence). The CDR3 sequence is 15 residues long. J was trimmed by 6 bases and V by 2 bases; bases with no gene match: 8. CDR3 region: CASSLPSGQGHGYTF. The DNA for the CDR3 is TGTGCCAGCAGCTTACCCTCCGGACAGGGCCATGGCTACACCTTC.

The chain joins TRBV4-1 to TRBJ2-2; a possible D gene is TRBD2 (5 bases). Deletions cut 1 base from V and 5 bases from J, with 14 bases between. The CDR3 contains 16 residues. CDR1 is MGHRA and CDR2 is YSYEKL in the germline V gene. CDR3 in DNA: TGCGCCAGCAGCCAAGTAGGAGGCACTTCTACCGGGGAGCTGTTTTTT. This codes for CASSQVGGTSTGELFF.

This chain joins TRBV7-9 and TRBJ2-7, with D possibly TRBD1 on 6 matching bases. The CDR3 sequence is 13 residues long. Germline CDR1 reads SEHNR; CDR2 reads FQNEAQ (reference sequence). V was trimmed by 3 bases and J by 3 bases, leaving 9 bases between them. Written as DNA, the CDR3 is TGTGCCAGCAGCTTGGGACAAGTCTACGAGCAGTACTTC. As protein: CASSLGQVYEQYF.

V gene TRBV6-5 combines with J gene TRBJ2-5, with D perhaps assigned TRBD1 or TRBD2 (6 bases each). CDR1 is MNHEY and CDR2 is SVGAGI in the germline V gene. V lost 5 bases, J lost 5 bases, and 18 bases lay in between. The CDR3 has 15 residues. CDR3 amino acids: CASSTAGQGRETQYF. The CDR3 DNA sequence: TGTGCCAGCAGTACGGCGGGGCAGGGGAGGGAGACCCAGTACTTC.

In DNA form, the CDR3 reads TGTGCCAGCAGCTTGGTCGGGACTAGCGGATCCTACGAGCAGTACTTC. It specifies CASSLVGTSGSYEQYF. J is TRBJ2-7 and V is TRBV5-5; 11 bases are shared with TRBD2. V lost 0 bases to trimming and J lost 1 base; unmatched junction nucleotides: 3. Germline lookup yields CDR1 SGHKS and CDR2 YYEKEE (reference sequence). The CDR3 is 16 amino acids.

The rearrangement links TRBV11-2 to TRBJ1-2, with 9 bases fitting TRBD1. CDR1 and CDR2 (germline): SGHAT, FQNNGV. V lost 3 bases and J lost 2; bases outside the gene matches: 10. CDR3 length: 17 residues. In DNA form, the CDR3 reads TGTGCCAGCAGCTTGGATTCCCGTGGGACAGGGAACTATGGCTACACCTTC. Protein: CASSLDSRGTGNYGYTF. The full variable domain, with the rest looked up from reference TRBV11-2 and TRBJ1-2, is EAGVAQSPRYKIIEKRQSVAFWCNPISGHATLYWYQQILGQGPKLLIQFQNNGVVDDSQLPKDRFSAERLKGVDSTLKIQPAKLEDSAVYLCASSLDSRGTGNYGYTFGSGTRLTVV.

This clone occurred once. The chain employs TRBV5-4 and TRBJ2-2; D gene ambiguous. Looked up from germline, CDR1 is SGHNT and CDR2 is YYREEE (reference sequence). CDR3 length: 12 amino acids. The V end was cut by 0 bases, the J end by 14 bases, with 11 bases between. CDR3 region: CASSLGPEELFF. The CDR3 DNA sequence: TGTGCCAGCAGCTTGGGACCCGAGGAACTGTTTTTT. Filled out from reference TRBV5-4 and TRBJ2-2, the complete variable domain reads ETGVTQSPTHLIKTRGQQVTLRCSSQSGHNTVSWYQQALGQGPQFIFQYYREEENGRGNFPPRFSGLQFPNYSSELNVNALELDDSALYLCASSLGPEELFFGEGSRLTVL.

The CDR3 here is CATSDLGGFAFF. The CDR3, as DNA: TGTGCCACCAGTGATTTAGGGGGCTTCGCTTTCTTT. The chain joins TRBV24-1 to TRBJ1-1; 7 bases are a match to TRBD1. The trim removed 1 base at V and 11 bases at J, leaving 3 bases unmatched. Germline CDR1 KGHDR, CDR2 SFDVKD. The CDR3 has 12 residues.

V is TRBV11-3 and J is TRBJ2-5; D not resolved. Germline-derived CDR1 and CDR2 are SGHNT and YENEEA. The CDR3 is 13 amino acids. Trimming took off 6 bases at V and 0 bases at J, with 8 bases between the two ends. DNA for the CDR3: TGTGCCAGCAGGCGGCACGACCAAGAGACCCAGTACTTC. This codes for CASRRHDQETQYF.

J is TRBJ1-4 and V is TRBV20-1; D is unresolved. Germline CDR1 is DFQATT and CDR2 is SNEGSKA (reference sequence). The CDR3 sequence is 13 residues long. Trimming removed 3 bases at V and 4 bases at J, with 9 bases between. The DNA for the CDR3 is TGCAGTGCTAGTCAACAGTTTAATGAAAAACTGTTTTTT. Protein: CSASQQFNEKLFF.

V usage is TRBV29-1 and J usage is TRBJ2-4; perhaps D is TRBD1 or TRBD2 (5 bases each). V was clipped by 5 bases and J by 4 bases, with 18 bases between them. CDR1 is SQVTM, CDR2 ANQGSEA, per germline. CDR3 length equals 15 residues. The DNA for the CDR3 is TGCAGCGTTCGGGATTCCGGGGCTAGGAAAAACATTCAGTACTTC. This sequence encodes CSVRDSGARKNIQYF.

The chain carries TRBV12-3 or TRBV12-4 and TRBJ1-2; D is uncertain. Trimming took off 2 bases at V and 8 bases at J, with 12 bases between the two ends. This CDR3 has 13 residues. The CDR3 reads CASSLWQSRGYTF. The CDR3 coding sequence is TGTGCCAGCAGTTTATGGCAGTCCAGGGGCTACACCTTC.

This chain links TRBV28 with TRBJ2-3; 10 bases line up with TRBD1. Germline V CDR1 and CDR2: MDHEN, SYDVKM. The CDR3 has 16 residues. J gave up 2 bases and V 6 bases, and 8 bases lay outside the gene matches. The CDR3 bases are TGTGCCAGCAGACGGGACAGGGGATTTTCCACAGATACGCAGTATTTT. This encodes CASRRDRGFSTDTQYF.

This clone has just a few counts. The chain has TRBV5-1 and TRBJ2-5; TRBD1 might be the D (6 bases). CDR1 and CDR2 from the germline V gene are SGHRS and YFSETQ. The length of the CDR3 is 14 residues. With 0 bases removed from V and 4 bases from J, the gap between germline ends came to 10 bases. The CDR3 DNA reads TGCGCCAGCAGCTTGGGGGCCAGGGGAGAGACCCAGTACTTC. This sequence encodes CASSLGARGETQYF. Using reference TRBV5-1 and TRBJ2-5 for the parts outside the CDR3, the full variable domain is KAGVTQTPRYLIKTRGQQVTLSCSPISGHRSVSWYQQTPGQGLQFLFEYFSETQRNKGNFPGRFSGRQFSNSRSEMNVSTLELGDSALYLCASSLGARGETQYFGPGTRLLVL.

In the case of this clone: At the DNA level, this CDR3 is encoded by other sequences in the same sample as well. The chain links TRBV28 to TRBJ2-7; D possibly corresponds to TRBD1 (6 bases). Looked up from germline, CDR1 is MDHEN and CDR2 is SYDVKM. V lost 3 bases and J 1 base, leaving 10 bases between the germline ends. CDR3 length: 14 residues. The CDR3 is CASSLPGQSYEQYF. The CDR3 region has the DNA TGTGCCAGCAGTTTGCCCGGACAGTCCTACGAGCAGTACTTC.

The rearrangement joins TRBV30 to TRBJ2-2; 7 nucleotides align to TRBD2. The V gene's germline CDR1 is GTSNPN and CDR2 SVGIG (reference sequence). The CDR3 sequence is 17 residues long. With 4 bases clipped from V and 7 bases from J, the junction kept 18 bases outside the gene matches. This CDR3 is CAWIPGTTVTYLGELFF. DNA of the CDR3: TGTGCCTGGATCCCCGGGACTACAGTCACTTATCTCGGGGAGCTGTTTTTT.

The table lists this clone with a count of one. The chain employs TRBV2 and TRBJ1-4; D is undetermined. Germline loops: CDR1 SNHLY, CDR2 FYNNEI. V dropped 9 bases and J dropped 0 bases, with 11 bases sitting between them. The CDR3 is 14 amino acids. The CDR3 DNA sequence: TGTGCCAGTCTACAGCGGGCAACTAATGAAAAACTGTTTTTT. It translates to CASLQRATNEKLFF.

This chain connects TRBV9 to TRBJ1-3; D gene uncertain. The CDR3 runs to 16 residues. Germline assignment: CDR1 SGDLS and CDR2 YYNGEE. With 2 bases removed from V and 0 bases from J, the gap between germline ends came to 12 bases. This CDR3 reads CASSVRATISGNTIYF. The CDR3 DNA is TGTGCCAGCAGCGTGAGGGCCACGATCTCTGGAAACACCATATATTTT. The full variable domain, its missing parts supplied by reference TRBV9 and TRBJ1-3, is DSGVTQTPKHLITATGQRVTLRCSPRSGDLSVYWYQQSLDQGLQFLIQYYNGEERAKGNILERFSAQQFPDLHSELNLSSLELGDSALYFCASSVRATISGNTIYFGEGSWLTVV.

The genes are TRBV19 and TRBJ1-2, with a weak D call TRBD1 (5 bases). Germline CDR1 is LNHDA and CDR2 is SQIVND (reference sequence). V shed 2 bases and J shed 6 bases, with 16 bases lying between them. This CDR3 has 15 amino acids. CDR3 sequence: CASSITGTTLHGYTF. CDR3 nucleotides: TGTGCCAGTAGTATAACGGGGACTACCCTCCATGGCTACACCTTC.

The chain recombines TRBV9 with TRBJ2-7; D is unclear. CDR3 length: 14 residues. V gave up 0 bases and J gave up 2 bases, with 9 bases separating them. The germline V gene encodes CDR1 SGDLS and CDR2 YYNGEE. The CDR3 here is CASSVGRVAYEQYF. The CDR3 DNA is TGTGCCAGCAGCGTAGGCCGGGTAGCCTACGAGCAGTACTTC.

The chain is built from TRBV5-8 and TRBJ2-1; D tentatively reads TRBD1 or TRBD2 (5 bases each). Germline lookup yields CDR1 SGHTS and CDR2 YDEGEE. V lost 6 bases and J lost 2, with 9 bases in between. This CDR3 is built from 13 residues. CDR3 in amino acids: CASTGQTYNEQFF. DNA of the CDR3: TGTGCCAGCACGGGGCAAACCTACAATGAGCAGTTCTTC.

The table lists this clone with a few counts. The chain uses TRBV11-1 and TRBJ1-1; 10 positions agree with TRBD1. CDR3 size: 16 residues. V was clipped by 2 bases and J by 4 bases; unmatched bases: 7. CDR1 and CDR2 (germline): SGHAT, FQDESV (reference sequence). The CDR3 region is CASSLRQGAGSTEAFF. The DNA for the CDR3 is TGTGCCAGCAGCTTAAGACAGGGGGCTGGGAGCACTGAAGCTTTCTTT.

The V and J genes are TRBV2 and TRBJ1-5; 7 positions match TRBD1. Unmatched junction bases numbered 7, after V lost 5 bases and J lost 6 bases. CDR1 is SNHLY, CDR2 FYNNEI, per germline. The CDR3 runs 14 residues. CDR3 sequence: CASSSTGSSQPQHF. The CDR3 DNA follows: TGTGCCAGCAGTTCGACAGGGTCGAGTCAGCCCCAGCATTTT.